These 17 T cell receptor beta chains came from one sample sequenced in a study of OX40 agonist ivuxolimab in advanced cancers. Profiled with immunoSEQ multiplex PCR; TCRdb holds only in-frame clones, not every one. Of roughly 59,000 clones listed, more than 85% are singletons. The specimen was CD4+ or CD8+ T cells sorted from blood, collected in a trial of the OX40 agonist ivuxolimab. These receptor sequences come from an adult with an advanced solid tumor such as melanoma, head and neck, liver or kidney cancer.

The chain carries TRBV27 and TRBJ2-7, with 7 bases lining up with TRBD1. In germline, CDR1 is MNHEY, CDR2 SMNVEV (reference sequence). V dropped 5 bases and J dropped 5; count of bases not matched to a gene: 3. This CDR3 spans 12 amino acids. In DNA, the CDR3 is TGTGCCAGCAGTCCACAGGGGCACGAGCAGTACTTC. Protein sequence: CASSPQGHEQYF.

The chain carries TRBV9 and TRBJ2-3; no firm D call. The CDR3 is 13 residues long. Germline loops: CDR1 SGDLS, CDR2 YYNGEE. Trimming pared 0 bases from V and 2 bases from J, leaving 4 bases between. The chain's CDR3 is CASSVGDTDTQYF. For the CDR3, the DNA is TGTGCCAGCAGCGTAGGCGACACAGATACGCAGTATTTT.

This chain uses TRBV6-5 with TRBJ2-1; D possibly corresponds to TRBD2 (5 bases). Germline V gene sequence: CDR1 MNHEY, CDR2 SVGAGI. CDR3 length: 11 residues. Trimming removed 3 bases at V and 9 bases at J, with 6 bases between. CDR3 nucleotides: TGTGCCAGCAGTTATGAGGGTGAGCAGTTCTTC. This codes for CASSYEGEQFF.

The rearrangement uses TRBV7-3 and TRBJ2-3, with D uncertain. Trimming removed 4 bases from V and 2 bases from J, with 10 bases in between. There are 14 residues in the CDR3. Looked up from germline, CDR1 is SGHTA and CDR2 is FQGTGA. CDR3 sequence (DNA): TGTGCCAGCAGCTCGGACGTACCCACAGATACGCAGTATTTT. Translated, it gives CASSSDVPTDTQYF.

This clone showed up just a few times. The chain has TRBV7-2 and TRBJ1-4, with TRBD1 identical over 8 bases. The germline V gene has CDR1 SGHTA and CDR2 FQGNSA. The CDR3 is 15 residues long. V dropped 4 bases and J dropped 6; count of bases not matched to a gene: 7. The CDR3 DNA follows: TGTGCCAGCAGCTGGACAGGGCCAAGTGATGAAAAACTGTTTTTT. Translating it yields CASSWTGPSDEKLFF.

The CDR3, as DNA: TGTGCCAGCAGTTCCCAGGACTCTACAAGCTCCTACGAGCAGTACTTC. Its protein product is CASSSQDSTSSYEQYF. The chain recombines TRBV6-5 with TRBJ2-7; possible D gene TRBD2, 5 bases. Germline CDR1 is MNHEY and CDR2 is SVGAGI. The CDR3 covers 16 residues. With 4 bases removed from V and 0 bases from J, the gap between germline ends came to 16 bases.

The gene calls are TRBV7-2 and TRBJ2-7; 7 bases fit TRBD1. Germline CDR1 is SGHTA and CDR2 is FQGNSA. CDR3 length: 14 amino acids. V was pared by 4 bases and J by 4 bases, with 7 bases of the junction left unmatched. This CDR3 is CASSSETGQYEQYF. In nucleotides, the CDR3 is TGTGCCAGCAGCTCAGAGACAGGGCAATACGAGCAGTACTTC. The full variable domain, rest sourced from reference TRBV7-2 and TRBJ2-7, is GAGVSQSPSNKVTEKGKDVELRCDPISGHTALYWYRQSLGQGLEFLIYFQGNSAPDKSGLPSDRFSAERTGGSVSTLTIQRTQQEDSAVYLCASSSETGQYEQYFGPGTRLTVT.

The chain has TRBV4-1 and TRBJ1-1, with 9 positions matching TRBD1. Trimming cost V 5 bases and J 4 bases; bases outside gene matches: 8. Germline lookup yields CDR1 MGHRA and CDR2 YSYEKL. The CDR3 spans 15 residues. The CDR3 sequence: CASSFPGQGGTEAFF. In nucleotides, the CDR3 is TGCGCCAGCAGCTTCCCGGGACAGGGAGGCACTGAAGCTTTCTTT.

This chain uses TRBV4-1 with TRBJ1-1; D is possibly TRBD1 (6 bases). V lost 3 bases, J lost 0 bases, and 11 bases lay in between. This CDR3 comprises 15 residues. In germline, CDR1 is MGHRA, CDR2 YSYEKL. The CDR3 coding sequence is TGCGCCAGCAGCCACCTGACAGGTTTGAACACTGAAGCTTTCTTT. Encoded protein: CASSHLTGLNTEAFF.

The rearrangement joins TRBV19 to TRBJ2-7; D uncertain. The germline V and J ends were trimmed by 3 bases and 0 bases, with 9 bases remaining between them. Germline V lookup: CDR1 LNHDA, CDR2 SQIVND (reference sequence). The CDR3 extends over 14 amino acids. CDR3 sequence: CASSIGRNSYEQYF. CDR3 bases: TGTGCCAGTAGTATCGGGCGGAACTCCTACGAGCAGTACTTC.

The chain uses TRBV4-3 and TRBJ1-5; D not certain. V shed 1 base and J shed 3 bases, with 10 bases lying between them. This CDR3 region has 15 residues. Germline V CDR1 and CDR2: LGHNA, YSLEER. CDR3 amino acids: CASSQVRADNQPQHF. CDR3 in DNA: TGCGCCAGCAGCCAAGTTCGGGCAGACAATCAGCCCCAGCATTTT.

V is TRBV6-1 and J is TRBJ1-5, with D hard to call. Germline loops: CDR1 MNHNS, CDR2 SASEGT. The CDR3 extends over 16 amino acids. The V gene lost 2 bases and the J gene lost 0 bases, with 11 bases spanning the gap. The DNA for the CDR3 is TGTGCCAGCAGTGAATATCAGACTTATAGCAATCAGCCCCAGCATTTT. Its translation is CASSEYQTYSNQPQHF.

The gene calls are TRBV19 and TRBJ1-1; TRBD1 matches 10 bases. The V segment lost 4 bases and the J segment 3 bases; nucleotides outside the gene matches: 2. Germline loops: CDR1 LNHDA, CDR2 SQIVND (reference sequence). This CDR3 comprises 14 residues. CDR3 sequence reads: CASSRQGADTEAFF. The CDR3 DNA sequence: TGTGCCAGTAGTAGACAGGGGGCTGACACTGAAGCTTTCTTT.

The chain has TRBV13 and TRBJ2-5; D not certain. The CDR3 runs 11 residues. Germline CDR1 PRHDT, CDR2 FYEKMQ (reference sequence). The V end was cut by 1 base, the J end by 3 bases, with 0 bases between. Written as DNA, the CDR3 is TGTGCCAGCAGCTTAGAAGAGACCCAGTACTTC. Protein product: CASSLEETQYF.

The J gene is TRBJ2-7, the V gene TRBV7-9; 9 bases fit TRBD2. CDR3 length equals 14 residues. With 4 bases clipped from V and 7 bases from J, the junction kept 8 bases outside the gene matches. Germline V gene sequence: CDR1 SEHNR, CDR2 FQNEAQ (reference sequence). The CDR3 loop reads CASSSSGAEGEQYF. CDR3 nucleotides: TGTGCCAGCAGCTCTAGCGGGGCGGAGGGGGAGCAGTACTTC. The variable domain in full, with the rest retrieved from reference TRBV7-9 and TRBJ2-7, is DTGVSQNPRHKITKRGQNVTFRCDPISEHNRLYWYRQTLGQGPEFLTYFQNEAQLEKSRLLSDRFSAERPKGSFSTLEIQRTEQGDSAMYLCASSSSGAEGEQYFGPGTRLTVT.

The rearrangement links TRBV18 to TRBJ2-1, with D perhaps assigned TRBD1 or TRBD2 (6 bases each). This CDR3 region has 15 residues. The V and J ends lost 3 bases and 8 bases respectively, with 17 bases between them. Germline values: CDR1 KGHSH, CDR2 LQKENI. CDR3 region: CASSPGQQWEDEQFF. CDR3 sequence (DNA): TGTGCCAGCTCACCCGGACAGCAATGGGAGGATGAGCAGTTCTTC. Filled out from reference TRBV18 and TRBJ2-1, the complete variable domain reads NAGVMQNPRHLVRRRGQEARLRCSPMKGHSHVYWYRQLPEEGLKFMVYLQKENIIDESGMPKERFSAEFPKEGPSILRIQQVVRGDSAAYFCASSPGQQWEDEQFFGPGTRLTVL.

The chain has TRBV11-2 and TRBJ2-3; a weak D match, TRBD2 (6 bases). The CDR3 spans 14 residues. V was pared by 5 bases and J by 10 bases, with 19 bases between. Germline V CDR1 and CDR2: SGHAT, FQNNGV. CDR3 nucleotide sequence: TGTGCCAGCAGCCTACCCCAGGAGCGGGTGGCGCAGTATTTT. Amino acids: CASSLPQERVAQYF. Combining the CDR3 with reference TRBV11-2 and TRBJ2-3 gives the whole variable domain EAGVAQSPRYKIIEKRQSVAFWCNPISGHATLYWYQQILGQGPKLLIQFQNNGVVDDSQLPKDRFSAERLKGVDSTLKIQPAKLEDSAVYLCASSLPQERVAQYFGPGTRLTVL.